This T cell receptor (beta chain) stems from a study of cytomegalovirus exposure and HLA in healthy donors. Study-wide context: Later analysis reported that the roughly 120 validation repertoires shared the platform of the roughly 710 first-cohort repertoires. General study findings and limits: Specificity for CMV antigens was confirmed in vitro for three of the CMV-associated chains. The authors enumerated 164 TCR beta chains as linked to cytomegalovirus. Reported performance of the classifier showed diagnosis of cytomegalovirus status with high specificity and sensitivity.

TCRdb's copy holds only in-frame clones and misses some; the assay was immunoSEQ multiplex PCR. The sample carries approximately 280,000 clones, roughly 85% recorded once. V lost 0 bases to trimming and J lost 1 base, with 8 bases between them. Germline V gene sequence: CDR1 SGDLS, CDR2 YYNGEE. The CDR3 consists of 15 residues. This clone was seen just once. Its specificity is unknown. The receptor was isolated from a woman aged 18-29 years in good health and CMV-seronegative. This rearrangement joins TRBV9 to TRBJ2-1; the D is unclear. The specimen sequenced was PBMCs. As DNA, the CDR3 is TGTGCCAGCAGCGTAGCTCGGGTATCCTACAATGAGCAGTTCTTC. The encoded protein is CASSVARVSYNEQFF.